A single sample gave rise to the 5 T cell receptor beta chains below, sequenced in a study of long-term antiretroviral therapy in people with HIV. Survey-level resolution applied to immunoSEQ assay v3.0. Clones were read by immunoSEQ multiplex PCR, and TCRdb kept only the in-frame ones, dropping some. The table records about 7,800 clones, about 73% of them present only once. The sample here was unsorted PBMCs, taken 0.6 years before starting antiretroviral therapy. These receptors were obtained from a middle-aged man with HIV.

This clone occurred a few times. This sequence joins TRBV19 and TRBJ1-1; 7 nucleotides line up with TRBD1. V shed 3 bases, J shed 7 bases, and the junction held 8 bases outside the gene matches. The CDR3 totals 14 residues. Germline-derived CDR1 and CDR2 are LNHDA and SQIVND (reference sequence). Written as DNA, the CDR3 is TGTGCCAGTAGTATGACCCCGACAGGGAATGAAGCTTTCTTT. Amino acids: CASSMTPTGNEAFF.

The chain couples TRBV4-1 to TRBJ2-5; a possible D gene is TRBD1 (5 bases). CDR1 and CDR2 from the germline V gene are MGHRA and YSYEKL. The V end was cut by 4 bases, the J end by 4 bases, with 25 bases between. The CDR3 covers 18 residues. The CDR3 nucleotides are TGCGCCAGCAGCCCAATCCAAATGGGGTCAGGGATGGGAGAGACCCAGTACTTC. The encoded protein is CASSPIQMGSGMGETQYF.

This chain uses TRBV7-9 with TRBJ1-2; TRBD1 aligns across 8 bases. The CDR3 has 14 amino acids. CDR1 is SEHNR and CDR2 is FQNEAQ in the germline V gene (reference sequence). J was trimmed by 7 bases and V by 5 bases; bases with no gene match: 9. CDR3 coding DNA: TGTGCCAGCAGCCCCGAGACAGGGGTGGGTGGCTACACCTTC. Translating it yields CASSPETGVGGYTF.

CDR3 in DNA: TGTGCCAGTCGAGGAACTCGACAGGGCCGCGGGGTGACCCAGTACTTC. This codes for CASRGTRQGRGVTQYF. The V gene is TRBV19, the J gene TRBJ2-5, with TRBD1 as a possible D gene (7 bases). The ends were cut back, 8 bases at V and 7 bases at J, with 26 bases in the middle. This CDR3 is built from 16 residues. CDR1 is LNHDA and CDR2 is SQIVND in the germline V gene (reference sequence).

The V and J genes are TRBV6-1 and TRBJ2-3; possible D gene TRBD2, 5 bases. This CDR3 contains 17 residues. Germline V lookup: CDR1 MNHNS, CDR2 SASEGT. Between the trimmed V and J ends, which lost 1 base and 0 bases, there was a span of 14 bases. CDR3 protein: CASSEERLRSSTDTQYF. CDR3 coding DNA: TGTGCCAGCAGTGAAGAGCGGTTACGAAGTAGCACAGATACGCAGTATTTT.